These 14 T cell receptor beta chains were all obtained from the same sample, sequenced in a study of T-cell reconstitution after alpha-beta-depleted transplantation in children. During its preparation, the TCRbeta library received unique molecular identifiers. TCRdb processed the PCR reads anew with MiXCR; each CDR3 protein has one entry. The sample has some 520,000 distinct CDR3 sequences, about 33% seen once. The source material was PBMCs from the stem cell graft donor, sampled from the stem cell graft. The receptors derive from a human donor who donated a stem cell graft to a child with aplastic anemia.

The CDR3 loop is CASSPTGGAVGGDTQYF. The DNA for the CDR3 is TGTGCCAGCAGCCCTACAGGGGGCGCAGTGGGGGGGGATACGCAGTATTTT. The chain joins TRBV7-6 to TRBJ2-3; TRBD1 aligns across 9 bases. CDR3 length: 17 amino acids. Germline CDR1 reads SGHVS; CDR2 reads FNYEAQ. V shed 5 bases and J 6 bases; nucleotides not matched to a gene: 15.

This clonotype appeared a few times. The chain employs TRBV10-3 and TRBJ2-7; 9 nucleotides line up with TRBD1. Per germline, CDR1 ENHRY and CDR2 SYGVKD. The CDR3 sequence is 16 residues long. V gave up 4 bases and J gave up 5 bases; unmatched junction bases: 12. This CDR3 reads CAISGPSTGGIDEQYF. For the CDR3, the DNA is TGTGCCATCAGTGGGCCTTCGACAGGGGGTATCGACGAGCAGTACTTC.

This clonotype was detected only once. CDR3 residues: CASSLGFNSPLHF. The CDR3 DNA is TGTGCCAGCAGCCTAGGGTTTAACTCACCCCTCCACTTT. V gene TRBV11-2 combines with J gene TRBJ1-6; D is ambiguous. Per the germline V gene, CDR1 is SGHAT and CDR2 is FQNNGV. V shed 5 bases and J shed 10 bases, with 12 bases lying between them. CDR3 size: 13 residues.

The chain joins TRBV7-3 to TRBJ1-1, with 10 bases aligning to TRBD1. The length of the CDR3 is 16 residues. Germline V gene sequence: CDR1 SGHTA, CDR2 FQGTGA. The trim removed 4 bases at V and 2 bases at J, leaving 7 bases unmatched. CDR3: CASSSRDRGYNTEAFF. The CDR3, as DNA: TGTGCCAGCAGCTCCCGGGACAGGGGTTATAACACTGAAGCTTTCTTT.

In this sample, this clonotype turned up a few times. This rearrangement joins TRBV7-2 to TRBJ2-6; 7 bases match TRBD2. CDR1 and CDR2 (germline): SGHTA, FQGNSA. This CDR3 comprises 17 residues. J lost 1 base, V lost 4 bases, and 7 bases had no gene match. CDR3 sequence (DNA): TGTGCCAGCAGCTCAGGACTAGGTTATTCTGGGGCCAACGTCCTGACTTTC. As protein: CASSSGLGYSGANVLTF.

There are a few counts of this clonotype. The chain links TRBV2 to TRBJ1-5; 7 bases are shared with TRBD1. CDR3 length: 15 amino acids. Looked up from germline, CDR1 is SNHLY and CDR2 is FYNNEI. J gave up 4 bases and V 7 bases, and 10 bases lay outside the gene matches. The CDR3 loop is CASKRDSRGNQPQHF. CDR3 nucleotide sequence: TGTGCCAGCAAGAGGGACAGCCGAGGGAATCAGCCCCAGCATTTT.

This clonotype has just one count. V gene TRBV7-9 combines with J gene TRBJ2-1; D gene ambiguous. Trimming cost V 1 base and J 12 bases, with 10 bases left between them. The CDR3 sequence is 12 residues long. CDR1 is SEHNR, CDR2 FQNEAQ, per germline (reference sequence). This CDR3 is CASSLGLDWQFF. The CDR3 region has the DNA TGTGCCAGCAGCTTAGGGTTAGATTGGCAGTTCTTC.

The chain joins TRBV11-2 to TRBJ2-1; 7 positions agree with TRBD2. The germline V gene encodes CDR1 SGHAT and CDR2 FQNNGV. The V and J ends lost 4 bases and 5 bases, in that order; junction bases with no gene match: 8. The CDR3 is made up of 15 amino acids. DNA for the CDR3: TGTGCCAGCAGCTCCAAGGTAGCGGGCAACAATGAGCAGTTCTTC. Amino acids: CASSSKVAGNNEQFF.

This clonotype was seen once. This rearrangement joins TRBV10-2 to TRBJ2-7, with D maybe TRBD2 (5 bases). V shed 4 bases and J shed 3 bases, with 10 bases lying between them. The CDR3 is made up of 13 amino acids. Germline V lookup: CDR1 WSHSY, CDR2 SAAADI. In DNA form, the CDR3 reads TGCGCCAGCAGTGGGCTAGCTGACTACGAGCAGTACGTC. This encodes CASSGLADYEQYV.

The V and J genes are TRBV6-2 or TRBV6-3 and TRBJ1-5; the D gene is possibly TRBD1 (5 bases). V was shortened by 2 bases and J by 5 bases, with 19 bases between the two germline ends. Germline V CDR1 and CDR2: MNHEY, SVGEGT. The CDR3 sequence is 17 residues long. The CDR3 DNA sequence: TGTGCCAGCAGTTACGCCCCGGGGGAAGGTGAGGATCAGCCCCAGCATTTT. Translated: CASSYAPGEGEDQPQHF.

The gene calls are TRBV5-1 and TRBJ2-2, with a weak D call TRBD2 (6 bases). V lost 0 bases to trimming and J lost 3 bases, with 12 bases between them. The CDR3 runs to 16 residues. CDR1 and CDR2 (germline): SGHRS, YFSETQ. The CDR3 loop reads CASSLVVTRDTGELFF. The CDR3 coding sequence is TGCGCCAGCAGCTTGGTGGTGACTAGGGACACCGGGGAGCTGTTTTTT.

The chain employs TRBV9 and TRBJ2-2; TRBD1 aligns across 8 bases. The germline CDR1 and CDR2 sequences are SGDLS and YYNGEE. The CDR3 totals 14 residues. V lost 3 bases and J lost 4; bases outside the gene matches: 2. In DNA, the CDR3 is TGTGCCAGCAGCGGGACAGGGCCCACCGGGGAGCTGTTTTTT. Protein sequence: CASSGTGPTGELFF.

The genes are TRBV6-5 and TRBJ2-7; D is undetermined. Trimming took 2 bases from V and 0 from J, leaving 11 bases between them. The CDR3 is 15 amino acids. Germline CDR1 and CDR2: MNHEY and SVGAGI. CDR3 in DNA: TGTGCCAGCAGTTACGTCCAGGATTCCTCCTACGAGCAGTACTTC. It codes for CASSYVQDSSYEQYF.

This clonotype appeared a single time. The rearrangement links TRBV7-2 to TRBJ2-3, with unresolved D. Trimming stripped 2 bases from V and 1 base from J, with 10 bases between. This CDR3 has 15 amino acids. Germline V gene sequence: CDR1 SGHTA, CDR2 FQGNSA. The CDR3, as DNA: TGTGCCAGCAGCTTATTGTTACCGGGCACAGATACGCAGTATTTT. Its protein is CASSLLLPGTDTQYF.